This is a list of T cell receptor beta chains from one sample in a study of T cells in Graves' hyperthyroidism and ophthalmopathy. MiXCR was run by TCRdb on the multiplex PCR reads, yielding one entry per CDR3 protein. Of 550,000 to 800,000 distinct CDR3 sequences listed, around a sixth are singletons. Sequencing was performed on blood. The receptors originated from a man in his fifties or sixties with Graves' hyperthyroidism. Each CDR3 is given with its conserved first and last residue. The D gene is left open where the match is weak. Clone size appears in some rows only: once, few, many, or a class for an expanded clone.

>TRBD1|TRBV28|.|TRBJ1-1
TGTGCCAGCAGTCCGGGGGGCGGACAGGTAGGCACTGAAGCTTTCTTT
CASSPGGGQVGTEAFF
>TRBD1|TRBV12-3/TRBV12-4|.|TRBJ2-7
TGTGCCAGCAGCTCCGACAGGGAGCCCTACGAGCAGTACTTC
CASSSDREPYEQYF
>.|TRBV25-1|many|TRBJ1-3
TGTGCCAGCAGTCCCCGACAGCCTAAGTTTGGAAACACCATATATTTT
CASSPRQPKFGNTIYF
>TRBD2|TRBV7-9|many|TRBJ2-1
TGTGCCAGCAGCCAACGGACTAGCGGATACAATGAGCAGTTCTTC
CASSQRTSGYNEQFF
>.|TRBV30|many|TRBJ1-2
TGTGCCTGGAGTGTACAGGGCGACTATGGCTACACCTTC
CAWSVQGDYGYTF
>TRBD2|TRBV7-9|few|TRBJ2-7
TGTGCCAGCAGCTCCCAAGGACTAGCGCGGCCGGACGAGCAGTACTTC
CASSSQGLARPDEQYF
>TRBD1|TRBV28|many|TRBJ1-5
TGTGCCAGCTTGGGTTATGGACAGGGTATGGTCCAGCCCCAGCATTTT
CASLGYGQGMVQPQHF
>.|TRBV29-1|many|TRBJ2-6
TGCAGCGTGAGGGTCTCTGGGGCCAACGTCCTGACTTTC
CSVRVSGANVLTF
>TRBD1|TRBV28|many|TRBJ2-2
TGTGCCAGCATCTTAAGCACAGGGGTCGGGGAGCTGTTTTTT
CASILSTGVGELFF
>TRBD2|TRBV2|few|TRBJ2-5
TGTGCCAGCAGTGAATGGGTGACTAGCGGGGCAAGTAAAGAGACCCAGTACTTC
CASSEWVTSGASKETQYF
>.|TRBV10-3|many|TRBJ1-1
TGTGCCATCCGAAGTGGGGTACGAGCTTTCTTT
CAIRSGVRAFF
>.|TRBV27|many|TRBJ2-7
TGTGCCAGCAGTTCGGCAGAGAGCTCCTACGAGCAGTACTTC
CASSSAESSYEQYF
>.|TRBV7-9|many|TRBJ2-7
TGTGCCAGCAGCTCCCCTGAGGGCTCCTACGAGCAGTACTTC
CASSSPEGSYEQYF
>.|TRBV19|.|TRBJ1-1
TGTGCCAGTAGTACGCAGGTGGGGGGAACTGAAGCTTTCTTT
CASSTQVGGTEAFF
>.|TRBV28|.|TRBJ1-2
TGTGCCAGCAATTTACAGGGAGAGTATGGCTACACCTTC
CASNLQGEYGYTF
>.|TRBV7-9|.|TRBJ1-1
TGTGCCAGCAGCTTAGGACAACCCACTGAAGCTTTCTTT
CASSLGQPTEAFF
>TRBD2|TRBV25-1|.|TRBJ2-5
TGTGCCAGCAGTGAGGGACTAGCGGGAGCGAGAGAGACCCAGTACTTC
CASSEGLAGARETQYF
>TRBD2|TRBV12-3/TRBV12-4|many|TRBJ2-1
TGTGCCAGCAGCCCCTACGGGACTAGTCTGCACAATGAGCAGTTCTTC
CASSPYGTSLHNEQFF
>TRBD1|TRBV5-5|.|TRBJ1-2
TGTGCCAGCAGCTCAACAGGGGGCGGAAACTATGGCTACACCTTC
CASSSTGGGNYGYTF
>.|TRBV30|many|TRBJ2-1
TGTGCCTGGAAAACAGGCGGACCGGACTCCTACAATGAGCAGTTCTTC
CAWKTGGPDSYNEQFF
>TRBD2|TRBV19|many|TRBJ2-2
TGTGCCAGTAGAAAGCGGGAAGGCACCGGGGAGCTGTTTTTT
CASRKREGTGELFF
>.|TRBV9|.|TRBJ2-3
TGTGCCAGCAGCGTAGATACCTCGTCGCAGTATTTT
CASSVDTSSQYF
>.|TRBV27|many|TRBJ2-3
TGTGCCAGCAGTTTATTAGGGCTAGCAAACACAGATACGCAGTATTTT
CASSLLGLANTDTQYF
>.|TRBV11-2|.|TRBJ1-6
TGTGCCAGCAGCTTAGTTGCTAGGTACAATTCACCCCTCCACTTT
CASSLVARYNSPLHF
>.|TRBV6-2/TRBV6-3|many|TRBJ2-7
TGTGCCAGCAGTTACGCCTGGACAGACTACGAGCAGTACTTC
CASSYAWTDYEQYF
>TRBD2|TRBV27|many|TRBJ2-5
TGTGCCAGCAGTCCCCTCCGGGGAGGGTTAGAGACCCAGTACTTC
CASSPLRGGLETQYF
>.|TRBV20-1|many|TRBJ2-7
TGCAGTGCTAGAGCCCCCGCGCAAGGGTTGGGAAGCTCCTACGAGCAGTACTTC
CSARAPAQGLGSSYEQYF
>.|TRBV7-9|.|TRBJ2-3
TGTGCCAGTAACCGACCCATCACAGATACGCAGTATTTT
CASNRPITDTQYF
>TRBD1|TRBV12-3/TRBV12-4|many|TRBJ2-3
TGTGCCAGCAGTGGGACAGGCAGCACAGATACGCAGTATTTT
CASSGTGSTDTQYF
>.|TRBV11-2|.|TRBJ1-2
TGTGCCAGCAGCCCCGCAGGTGCGGGGGAGAGCTATGGCTACACCTTC
CASSPAGAGESYGYTF
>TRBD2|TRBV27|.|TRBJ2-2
TGTGCCAGCAAGACCCGGGAGGGCGGGGAGCTGTTTTTT
CASKTREGGELFF
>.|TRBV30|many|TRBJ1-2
TGTGCCTGGAGCGGGGGCTATGGCTACACCTTC
CAWSGGYGYTF
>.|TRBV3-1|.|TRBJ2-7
TGTGCCAGCAGCCAACATTTGCTAGCGTTCGGCGAGCAGTACTTC
CASSQHLLAFGEQYF
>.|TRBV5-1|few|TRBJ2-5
TGCGCCAGCAGCTTGCAAGTGGATCAAGAGACCCAGTACTTC
CASSLQVDQETQYF
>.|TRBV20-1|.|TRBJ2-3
TGCAGTGCTAGAAAGGCGCTCTTGCGGCCGTCCACAGATACGCAGTATTTT
CSARKALLRPSTDTQYF
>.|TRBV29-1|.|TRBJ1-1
TGCAGCGTTGAAGTGGGCCCGGGAGGCACTGAAGCTTTCTTT
CSVEVGPGGTEAFF
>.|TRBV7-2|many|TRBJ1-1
TGTGCCAGCAGCTTAGATGGGGCCACCAATGAAGCTTTCTTT
CASSLDGATNEAFF
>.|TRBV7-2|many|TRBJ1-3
TGTGGAAATCGACAGCCCTCTGGAAACACCATATATTTT
CGNRQPSGNTIYF
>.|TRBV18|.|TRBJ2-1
TGTGCCAGCTCAGGGAGATCGGATAGTGAGCAGTTCTTC
CASSGRSDSEQFF
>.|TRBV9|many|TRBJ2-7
TGTGCCAGCAGCGTAGACCTACAGGTGGCCTACGAGCAGTACTTC
CASSVDLQVAYEQYF
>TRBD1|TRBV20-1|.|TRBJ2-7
TGCAGTGCTAGAGATGGGGACAGGGATTTCTACGAGCAGTACTTC
CSARDGDRDFYEQYF
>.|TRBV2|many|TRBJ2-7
TGTGCCAGCAGTCAGAGGACAGAAGCCTACGAGCAGTACTTC
CASSQRTEAYEQYF
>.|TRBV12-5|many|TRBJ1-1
TGTGCTAGTGGTTTGCCCCTCCCCGGCACTGAAGCTTTCTTT
CASGLPLPGTEAFF
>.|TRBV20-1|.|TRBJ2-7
TGCAGTGCCCCTCAAGGCAGCTTCAGTCCTTACGAGCAGTACTTC
CSAPQGSFSPYEQYF
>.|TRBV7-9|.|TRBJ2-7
TGTGCCAGCAGCTTTGGTGGGAGCGGCGACGAGCAGTACTTC
CASSFGGSGDEQYF
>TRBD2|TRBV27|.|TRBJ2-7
TGTGCCAGCAGCCCAGCACGGGGGGTCATAGGCGGGCAGTACTTC
CASSPARGVIGGQYF
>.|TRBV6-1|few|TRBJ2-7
TGTGCCAGCAGTGGGGCGTCCGGGACATTTACCTACGAGCAGTACTTC
CASSGASGTFTYEQYF
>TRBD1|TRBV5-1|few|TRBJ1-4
TGCGCCAGCAGCGGACAGGGACGGGGCGGTGAAAAACTGTTTTTT
CASSGQGRGGEKLFF
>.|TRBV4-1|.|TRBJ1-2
TGCGCCAGCAGCCCAGGGGAGGGCAGTCGAGTTGGCTACACCTTC
CASSPGEGSRVGYTF
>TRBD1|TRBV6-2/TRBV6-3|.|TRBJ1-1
TGTGCCAGCAGGCTACAGGGGGGTGGCACTGAAGCTTTCTTT
CASRLQGGGTEAFF
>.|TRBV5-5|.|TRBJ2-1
TGCGCCAGCAGCCAAGATGGTTTCAGCTCCTACAATGAGCAGTTCTTC
CASSQDGFSSYNEQFF
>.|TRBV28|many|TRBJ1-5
TGTGCCAGCAGCTACCCACACGATGCCACCCAATTCAATCAGCCCCAGCATTTT
CASSYPHDATQFNQPQHF
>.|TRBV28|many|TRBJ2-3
TGTGCCAGCAGTTTGCCTCCTGGGGGCGATACGCAGTATTTT
CASSLPPGGDTQYF
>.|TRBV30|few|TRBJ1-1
TGTGCCTGGAGGGACTTTGGGAGGAACACTGAAGCTTTCTTT
CAWRDFGRNTEAFF
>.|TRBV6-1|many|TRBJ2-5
TGTGCCAGCAGTGATTTTGGGGGGATAGCCAGGGAGACCCAGTACTTC
CASSDFGGIARETQYF
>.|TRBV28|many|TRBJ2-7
TGTGCCACCACCGGGGTACAGGGCAGCTCCTACGAGCAGTACTTC
CATTGVQGSSYEQYF
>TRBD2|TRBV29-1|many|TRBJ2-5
TGCAGCGTTGATGGGACTAGCGGCCAAGAGACCCAGTACTTC
CSVDGTSGQETQYF
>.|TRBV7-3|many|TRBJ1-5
TGTGCCAGCAGCTTACCCCTCAAGGGGTCGCCCAATCAGCCCCAGCATTTT
CASSLPLKGSPNQPQHF
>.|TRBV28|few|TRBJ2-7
TGTGCCAGCAGTTTTGGCAACTACGAGAGCGAGCAGTACTTC
CASSFGNYESEQYF